The present TCR beta chain was sequenced within a study of blood T cell repertoires in COVID-19. Study context: Acute and convalescent COVID-19 samples came from the United States, Italy and Spain. PBMCs, B-cell-depleted T cells, or T cells were the source of the cDNA or gDNA that made up the material.

This CDR3 spans 15 amino acids. Losses at the gene ends were 5 bases for V and 2 bases for J; bases not matched to a gene: 3. CDR1 SSHAT and CDR2 FNYEAQ come from the germline V gene (reference sequence). In the source study's methods: Cell counts per sample came from amplifying reference gene primers. Data came from immunoSEQ multiplex PCR; TCRdb stores just in-frame clones and leaves some out. The DNA was the basis for D and trimming; V, J and clone size are from that table. The data show about 32,000 clones, approximately 89% seen once. Sample: peripheral blood. The clonotype comes from a man aged 55 to 70 with acute or convalescent COVID-19. The rearrangement links TRBV7-7 to TRBJ2-1; 10 nucleotides match TRBD1. The CDR3 loop reads CASSEGQGAYNEQFF. In nucleotides, the CDR3 is TGTGCCAGCAGCGAAGGACAGGGGGCCTACAATGAGCAGTTCTTC.